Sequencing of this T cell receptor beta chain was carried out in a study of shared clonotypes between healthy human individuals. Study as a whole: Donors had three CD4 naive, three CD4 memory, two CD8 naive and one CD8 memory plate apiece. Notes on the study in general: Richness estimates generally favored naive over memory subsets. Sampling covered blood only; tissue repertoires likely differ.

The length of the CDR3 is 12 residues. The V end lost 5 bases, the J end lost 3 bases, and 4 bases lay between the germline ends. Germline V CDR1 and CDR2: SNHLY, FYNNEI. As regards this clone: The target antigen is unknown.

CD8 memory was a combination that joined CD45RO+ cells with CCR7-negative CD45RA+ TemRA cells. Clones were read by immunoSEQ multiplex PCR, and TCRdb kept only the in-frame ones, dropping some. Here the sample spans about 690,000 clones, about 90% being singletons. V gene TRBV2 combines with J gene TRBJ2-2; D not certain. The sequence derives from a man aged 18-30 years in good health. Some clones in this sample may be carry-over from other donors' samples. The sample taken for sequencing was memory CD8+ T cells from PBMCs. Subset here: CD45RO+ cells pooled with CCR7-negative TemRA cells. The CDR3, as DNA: TGTGCCAGCAGTAGTTACACCGGGGAGCTGTTTTTT. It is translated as CASSSYTGELFF.